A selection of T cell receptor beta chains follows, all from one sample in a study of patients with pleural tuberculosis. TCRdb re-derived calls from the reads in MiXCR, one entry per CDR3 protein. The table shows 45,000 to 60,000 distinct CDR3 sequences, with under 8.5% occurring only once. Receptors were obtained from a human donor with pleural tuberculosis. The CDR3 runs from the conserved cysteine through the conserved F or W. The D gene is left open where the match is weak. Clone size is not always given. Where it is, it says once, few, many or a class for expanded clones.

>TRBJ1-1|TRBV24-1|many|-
TGTGCCACCAGTGATTCCTCTTGGAGGCGGGACACTGAAGCTTTCTTT
CATSDSSWRRDTEAFF
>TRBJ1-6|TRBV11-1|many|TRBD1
TGTGCCAGCAGCTCGACAGGGATCGATTCACCCCTCCACTTT
CASSSTGIDSPLHF
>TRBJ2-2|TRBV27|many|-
TGTGCCAGCAGTCCCTCGGGGGCCGGGGAGCTGTTTTTT
CASSPSGAGELFF
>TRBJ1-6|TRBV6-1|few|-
TGTGCCAGCAGCCTCCGGATCGAATCACCCCTCCACTTT
CASSLRIESPLHF
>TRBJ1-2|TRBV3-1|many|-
TGTGCCAGCAGCCAAGCAGCGGGGGACTATGGCTACACCTTC
CASSQAAGDYGYTF
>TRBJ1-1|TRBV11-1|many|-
TGTGCCAGCAGCTTAGGATTGGCTGGCACTGAAGCTTTCTTT
CASSLGLAGTEAFF
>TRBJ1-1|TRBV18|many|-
TGTGCCAGCTCACCAGGACAGATCACTGAAGCTTTCTTT
CASSPGQITEAFF
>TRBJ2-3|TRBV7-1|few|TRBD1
TGTGCCAGCAGCTCACGGGACAGGGGCGTGGTGGATACGCAGTATTTT
CASSSRDRGVVDTQYF
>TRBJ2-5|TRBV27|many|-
TGTGCCAGCACAGCGGCAGACCAAGAGACCCAGTACTTC
CASTAADQETQYF
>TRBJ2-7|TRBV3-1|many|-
TGTGCCAGCAGCCAGGGTCGCGAGCAGTACTTC
CASSQGREQYF
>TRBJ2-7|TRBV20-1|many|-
TGCAGTGGCGCTGGTAGTCCCAGTGGGGAGCAGTACTTC
CSGAGSPSGEQYF
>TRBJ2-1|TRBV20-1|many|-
TGCAGTGCTAGAGGTTCCGACAATGAGCAGTTCTTC
CSARGSDNEQFF
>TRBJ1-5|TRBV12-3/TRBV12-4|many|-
TGTGCCAGCAGTTTAAGGGGACAAAGCAATCAGCCCCAGCATTTT
CASSLRGQSNQPQHF
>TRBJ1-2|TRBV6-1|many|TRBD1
TGTGCCAGCAGTGCGACAGGGGCGGGCGGCTACACCTTC
CASSATGAGGYTF
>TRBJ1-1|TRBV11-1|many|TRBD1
TGTGCCAGCAGCTTATCAAGGACAGGGGGAACTGAAGCTTTCTTT
CASSLSRTGGTEAFF
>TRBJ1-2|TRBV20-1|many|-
TGCAGTGCGCAGCAGGGGCCAGGGGGCTACACCTTC
CSAQQGPGGYTF
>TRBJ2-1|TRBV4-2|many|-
TGTGCCAGCAGCCAAGTTGGCGGGAAATCCTACAATGAGCAGTTCTTC
CASSQVGGKSYNEQFF
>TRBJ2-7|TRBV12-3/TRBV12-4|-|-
TGTGCCAGCAGTTTAGGACTAGGGTACGAGCAGTACTTC
CASSLGLGYEQYF
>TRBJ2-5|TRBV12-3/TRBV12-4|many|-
TGTGCCAGCAGTTCGAGCGTTGAGACCCAGTACTTC
CASSSSVETQYF
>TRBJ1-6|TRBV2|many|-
TGTGCCAGCAGTGCCGGGAGCTCCTATAATTCACCCCTCCACTTT
CASSAGSSYNSPLHF
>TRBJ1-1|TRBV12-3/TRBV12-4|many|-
TGTGCCAGCAGACCCAACCGGGACAAGGTCACTGAAGCTTTCTTT
CASRPNRDKVTEAFF
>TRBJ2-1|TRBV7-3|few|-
TGTGCCAGCAGCTTAAACTGGGGACGGGGCAATGAGCAGTTCTTC
CASSLNWGRGNEQFF
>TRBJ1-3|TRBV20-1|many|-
TGCAGTGCTAGTGAGGGCATCTCTGGAAACACCATATATTTT
CSASEGISGNTIYF
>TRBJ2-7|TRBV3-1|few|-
TGTGCCAGCAGCCAAGGGCCGGGAGAGGTCTACGAGCAGTACTTC
CASSQGPGEVYEQYF
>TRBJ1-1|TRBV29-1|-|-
TGCAGCGCTCAAGGAGGAAATATGAACACTGAAGCTTTCTTT
CSAQGGNMNTEAFF
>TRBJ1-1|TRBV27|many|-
TGTGCCAGCAGTTTATCAGCGAGCACTGAAGCTTTCTTT
CASSLSASTEAFF
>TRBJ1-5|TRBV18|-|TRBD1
TGTGCCAGCTCAGTGGGACAGGCGACGAACAATCAGCCCCAGCATTTT
CASSVGQATNNQPQHF
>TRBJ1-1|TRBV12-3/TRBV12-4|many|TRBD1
TGTGCCAGCATCCCCGGTGGAGGGGGCGGCACTGAAGCTTTCTTT
CASIPGGGGGTEAFF
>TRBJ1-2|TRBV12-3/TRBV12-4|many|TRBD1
TGTGCCAGCAGTTTCAAGACAGGGGGCCTTTATGATGGCTACACCTTC
CASSFKTGGLYDGYTF
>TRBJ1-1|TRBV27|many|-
TGTGCCAGCAGTTTGTCGGCGGCCTTGAACACTGAAGCTTTCTTT
CASSLSAALNTEAFF
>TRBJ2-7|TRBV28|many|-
TGTGCCAGCAGTCCCCTAACCTACGAGCAGTACTTC
CASSPLTYEQYF
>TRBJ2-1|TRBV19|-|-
TGTGCCAGTAGTATAGTGGAGGATGAGCAGTTCTTC
CASSIVEDEQFF
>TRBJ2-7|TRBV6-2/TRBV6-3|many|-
TGTGCCAGCAGTCCAATCACGACCCCGCAGTACTTC
CASSPITTPQYF
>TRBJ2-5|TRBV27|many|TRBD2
TGTGCCAGCAGTTTAACTGGGAGGGTGCAAGAGACCCAGTACTTC
CASSLTGRVQETQYF
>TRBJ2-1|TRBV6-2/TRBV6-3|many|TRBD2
TGTGCCAGCAGTTACTCTCCTCCTAGCGGGGTTTACAATGAGCAGTTCTTC
CASSYSPPSGVYNEQFF
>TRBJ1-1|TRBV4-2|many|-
TGTGCCAACAGCGAGGTCCGGGACATGAACACTGAAGCTTTCTTT
CANSEVRDMNTEAFF
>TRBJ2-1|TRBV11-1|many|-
TGTGCCAGCAGCTTCCAGCCCCACACCTACAATGAGCAGTTCTTC
CASSFQPHTYNEQFF
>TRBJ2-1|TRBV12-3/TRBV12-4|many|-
TGTGCCAGCAGTTTAAGATTTGGTGAGCAGTTCTTC
CASSLRFGEQFF
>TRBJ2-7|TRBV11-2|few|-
TGTGCCAGCAGCTTAGTTTACAGCGACTACGAGCAGTACTTC
CASSLVYSDYEQYF